The 18 T cell receptor beta chains given below trace back to one sample, sequenced in a study of blood T cells in healthy people across ages. A J-beta primer mix and a sample-barcoded 5' primer were used in a second PCR of about 6 to 12 cycles. TCRdb reanalysed the 5' RACE reads using MiXCR and keeps one entry per CDR3 protein. Of about 1,500,000 distinct CDR3 sequences in the sample, 28% are singletons; the top ten hold 7.7%. The sample was blood. Source of these receptors: a woman aged 25 to 39 in good health.

The gene calls are TRBV3-1 and TRBJ1-1; D ambiguous. Germline CDR1 and CDR2: LGHDT and YNNKEL (reference sequence). V was pared by 0 bases and J by 2 bases, with 7 bases between. CDR3 length equals 14 residues. The DNA of the CDR3 is TGTGCCAGCAGCCAAGAGGTCCATAACACTGAAGCTTTCTTT. It yields the protein CASSQEVHNTEAFF.

This clonotype was seen ten or more times. V and J are TRBV4-3 and TRBJ2-1; a possible D gene is TRBD1 (5 bases). CDR1 and CDR2 (germline): LGHNA, YSLEER. The CDR3 is made up of 15 amino acids. V was trimmed by 0 bases and J by 5 bases, leaving 11 bases between them. CDR3 residues: CASSQDWQGDNEQFF. In DNA, the CDR3 is TGCGCCAGCAGCCAAGATTGGCAGGGTGACAATGAGCAGTTCTTC.

The chain carries TRBV29-1 and TRBJ2-5, with TRBD2 identical over 7 bases. The CDR3 length is 11 residues. Germline trimming cut 6 bases from V and 4 bases from J; bases unmatched to any gene: 2. From germline, CDR1 is SQVTM and CDR2 ANQGSEA. CDR3 in amino acids: CSVGRRETQYF. In DNA form, the CDR3 reads TGCAGCGTCGGGAGGCGAGAGACCCAGTACTTC.

This clonotype has ten or more counts. The chain has TRBV6-6 and TRBJ2-7, with 9 bases lining up with TRBD1. The CDR3 contains 14 residues. Trimming took 4 bases from V and 5 from J; bases not matched to a gene: 6. Looked up from germline, CDR1 is MNHNY and CDR2 is SVGAGI (reference sequence). The DNA of the CDR3 is TGTGCCAGCAGTTCCGGGACAGGGAACCACGAGCAGTACTTC. This sequence encodes CASSSGTGNHEQYF.

The chain uses TRBV6-5 and TRBJ1-5; 8 bases are a match to TRBD1. V shed 8 bases and J 11 bases; nucleotides not matched to a gene: 20. The CDR3 is 16 amino acids. Germline-derived CDR1 and CDR2 are MNHEY and SVGAGI. Here the CDR3 DNA reads TGTGCCAGCGCCCCCGTCAGCGGACAGGGTCGAGTGACCCAGCATTTT. It specifies CASAPVSGQGRVTQHF.

The J gene is TRBJ2-6, the V gene TRBV6-1, with D hard to call. CDR1 MNHNS and CDR2 SASEGT come from the germline V gene. The ends were cut back, 7 bases at V and 0 bases at J, with 19 bases in the middle. This CDR3 is built from 18 residues. CDR3 DNA sequence: TGTGCCAGCACCCCGGCGCCGTCAGTGAACTCTGGGGCCAACGTCCTGACTTTC. Amino acids: CASTPAPSVNSGANVLTF.

The rearrangement uses TRBV18 and TRBJ2-5; unclear D gene. Trimming removed 2 bases from V and 5 bases from J, with 15 bases in between. Germline loops: CDR1 KGHSH, CDR2 LQKENI. This CDR3 region has 15 residues. The CDR3 DNA reads TGTGCCAGCTCACCAGCTAGACCCCCCAAGGAGACCCAGTACTTC. Protein: CASSPARPPKETQYF.

V gene TRBV7-8 combines with J gene TRBJ2-1, with 13 bases fitting TRBD2. Germline CDR1 SGHVS, CDR2 FQNEAQ. V gave up 3 bases and J gave up 14 bases; unmatched junction bases: 7. The CDR3 totals 14 residues. The CDR3 DNA follows: TGTGCCAGCAGCTTCGGGACTAGCGGGATTTGGGAGTTCTTC. Translating it yields CASSFGTSGIWEFF.

The gene calls are TRBV4-2 and TRBJ2-5, with TRBD1 as a possible D gene (6 bases). This CDR3 has 15 amino acids. CDR1 and CDR2 (germline): LGHNA, YNFKEQ. Trimming removed 2 bases at V and 4 bases at J, with 14 bases between. The CDR3 DNA is TGTGCCAGCAGCCAAATACAGGTGGGGGCAGAGACCCAGTACTTC. Protein: CASSQIQVGAETQYF.

V gene TRBV7-9 combines with J gene TRBJ1-2; TRBD1 matches 10 bases. The CDR3 covers 14 residues. In germline, CDR1 is SEHNR, CDR2 FQNEAQ (reference sequence). Trimming at V came to 4 bases and at J to 6 bases, leaving 5 bases not matched to a gene. The CDR3: CASSSGQGLHGYTF. As DNA, the CDR3 is TGTGCCAGCAGCTCGGGACAGGGGCTCCATGGCTACACCTTC.

This chain links TRBV20-1 with TRBJ1-2; no clear D gene. The germline V and J ends were trimmed by 0 bases and 0 bases, with 8 bases remaining between them. The CDR3 runs 14 residues. CDR1 and CDR2 from the germline V gene are DFQATT and SNEGSKA (reference sequence). The CDR3 here is CSARDMRANYGYTF. CDR3 nucleotides: TGCAGTGCTAGAGATATGCGAGCTAACTATGGCTACACCTTC.

The V and J genes are TRBV4-1 and TRBJ1-2, with D hard to call. The V gene lost 0 bases and the J gene lost 0 bases, with 14 bases spanning the gap. The CDR3 extends over 17 amino acids. Looked up from germline, CDR1 is MGHRA and CDR2 is YSYEKL. The CDR3 loop is CASSQDGGKITNYGYTF. CDR3 DNA sequence: TGCGCCAGCAGCCAAGATGGCGGGAAAATTACTAACTATGGCTACACCTTC.

This clonotype was seen a few times. The V gene is TRBV5-1, the J gene TRBJ2-5; D perhaps matches TRBD1 (5 bases). The CDR3 loop spans 16 amino acids. The germline gives CDR1 SGHRS, CDR2 YFSETQ. Trimming stripped 2 bases from V and 0 bases from J, with 14 bases between. In DNA form, the CDR3 reads TGCGCCAGCAGCTTAAAGGGGATGTCCAACCAAGAGACCCAGTACTTC. This codes for CASSLKGMSNQETQYF.

V usage is TRBV29-1 and J usage is TRBJ2-7; 11 bases are shared with TRBD2. Germline V gene data show CDR1 as SQVTM and CDR2 as ANQGSEA. V was clipped by 3 bases and J by 4 bases; unmatched bases: 14. The CDR3 covers 17 residues. The CDR3 is CSVDTSGSMVVGYEQYF. The CDR3 DNA follows: TGCAGCGTTGACACTAGCGGGAGTATGGTCGTAGGATACGAGCAGTACTTC.

The chain has TRBV7-2 and TRBJ2-1; D call uncertain. Germline V CDR1 and CDR2: SGHTA, FQGNSA. V lost 5 bases and J lost 5, with 16 bases in between. The CDR3 is made up of 15 amino acids. The CDR3, as DNA: TGTGCCAGCAGCCCAGACAATCGGGCCGACAATGAGCAGTTCTTC. It is translated as CASSPDNRADNEQFF.

This clonotype was found a few times. The chain recombines TRBV6-2 or TRBV6-3 with TRBJ2-1, with D tentatively TRBD1 (5 bases). CDR3 length equals 14 residues. The V end was cut by 7 bases, the J end by 1 base, with 11 bases between. The germline V gene has CDR1 MNHEY and CDR2 SVGEGT. The CDR3 DNA follows: TGTGCCAGCAACGGACAAGTGTCCTACAATGAGCAGTTCTTC. This encodes CASNGQVSYNEQFF.

This clonotype was observed a handful of times. The J gene is TRBJ2-3, the V gene TRBV6-5, with D tentatively TRBD2 (5 bases). CDR3 size: 14 residues. V lost 7 bases, J lost 1 base, and 12 bases lay in between. Germline values: CDR1 MNHEY, CDR2 SVGAGI. CDR3 nucleotides: TGTGCCAGCACCCCGGACTGGGGCACAGATACGCAGTATTTT. It yields the protein CASTPDWGTDTQYF.

This clonotype was detected many times. The chain recombines TRBV12-3 or TRBV12-4 with TRBJ2-4; D is possibly TRBD1 (6 bases). This CDR3 has 14 residues. Trimming took 3 bases from V and 1 from J, leaving 7 bases between them. Written as DNA, the CDR3 is TGTGCCAGCAGTTTTAGGGGGGCCAAAAACATTCAGTACTTC. This encodes CASSFRGAKNIQYF.